This TCR beta chain is drawn from a study of CD8 T cells in Susac syndrome. RNA, at about 0.5 to 1 ug, was reverse transcribed with random hexamers. TCRdb re-called the immunoSEQ multiplex PCR reads with MiXCR, one entry per CDR3 protein. Counted here are under 200,000 distinct CDR3 sequences, about 95% occurring once; the ten biggest clones make up about 0.15%. CDR1 is LGHDT and CDR2 is YNNKEL in the germline V gene (reference sequence). V lost 4 bases and J lost 1, with 19 bases in between. The CDR3 runs 17 residues. The chain couples TRBV3-1 to TRBJ2-5; tentatively, D is TRBD2 (6 bases). This TCR came from a human donor with multiple sclerosis. The material sequenced was CD8+ T cells from PBMCs. The CDR3 coding sequence is TGTGCCAGCAGCCCGTCGGTCGGGAGTACTAGCCAAGAGACCCAGTACTTC. Protein product: CASSPSVGSTSQETQYF.